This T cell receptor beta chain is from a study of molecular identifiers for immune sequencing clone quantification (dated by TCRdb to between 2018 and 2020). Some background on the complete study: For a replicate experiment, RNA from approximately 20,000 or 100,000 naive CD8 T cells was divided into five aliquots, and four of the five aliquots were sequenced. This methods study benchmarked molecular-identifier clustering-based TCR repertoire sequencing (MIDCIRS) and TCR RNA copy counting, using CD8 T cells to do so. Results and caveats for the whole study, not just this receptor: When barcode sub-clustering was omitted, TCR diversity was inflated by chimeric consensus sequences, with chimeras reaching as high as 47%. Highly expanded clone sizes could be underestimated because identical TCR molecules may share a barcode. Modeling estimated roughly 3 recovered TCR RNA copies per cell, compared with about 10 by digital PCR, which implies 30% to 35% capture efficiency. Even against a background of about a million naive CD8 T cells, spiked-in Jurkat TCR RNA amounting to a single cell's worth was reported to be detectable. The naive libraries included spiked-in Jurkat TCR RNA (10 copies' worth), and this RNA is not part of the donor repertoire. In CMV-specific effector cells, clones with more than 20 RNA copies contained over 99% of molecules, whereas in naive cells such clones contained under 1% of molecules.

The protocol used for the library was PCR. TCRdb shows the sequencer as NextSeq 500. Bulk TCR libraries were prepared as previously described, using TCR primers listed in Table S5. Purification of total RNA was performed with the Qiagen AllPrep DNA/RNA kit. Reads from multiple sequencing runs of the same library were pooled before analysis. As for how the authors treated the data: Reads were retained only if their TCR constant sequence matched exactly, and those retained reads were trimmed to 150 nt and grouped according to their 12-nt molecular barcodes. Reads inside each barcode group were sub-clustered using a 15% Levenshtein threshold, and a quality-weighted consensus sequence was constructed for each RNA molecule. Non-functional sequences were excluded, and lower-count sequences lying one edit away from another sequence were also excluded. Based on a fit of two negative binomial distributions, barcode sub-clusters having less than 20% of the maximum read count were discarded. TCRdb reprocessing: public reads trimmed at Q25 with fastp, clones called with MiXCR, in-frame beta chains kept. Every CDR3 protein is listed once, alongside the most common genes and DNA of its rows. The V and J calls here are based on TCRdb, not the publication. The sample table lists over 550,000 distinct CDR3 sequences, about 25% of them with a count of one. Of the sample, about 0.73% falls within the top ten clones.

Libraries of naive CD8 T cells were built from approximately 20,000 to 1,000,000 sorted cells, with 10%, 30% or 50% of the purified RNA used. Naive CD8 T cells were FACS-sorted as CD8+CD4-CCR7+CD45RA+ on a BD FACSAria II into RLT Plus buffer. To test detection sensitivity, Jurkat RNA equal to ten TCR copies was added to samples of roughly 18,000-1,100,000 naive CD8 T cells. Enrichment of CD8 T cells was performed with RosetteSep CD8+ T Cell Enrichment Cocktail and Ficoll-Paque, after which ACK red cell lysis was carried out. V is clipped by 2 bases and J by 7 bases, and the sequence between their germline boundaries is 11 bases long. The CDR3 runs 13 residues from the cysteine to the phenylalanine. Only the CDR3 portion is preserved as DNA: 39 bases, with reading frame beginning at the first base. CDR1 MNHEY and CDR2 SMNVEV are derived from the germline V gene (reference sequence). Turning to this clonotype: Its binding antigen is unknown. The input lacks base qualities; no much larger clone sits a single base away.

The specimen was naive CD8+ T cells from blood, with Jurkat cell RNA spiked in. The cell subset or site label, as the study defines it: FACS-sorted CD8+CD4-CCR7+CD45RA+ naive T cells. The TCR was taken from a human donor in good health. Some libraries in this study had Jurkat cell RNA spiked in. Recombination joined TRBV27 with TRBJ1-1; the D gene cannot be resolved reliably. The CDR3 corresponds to CASSLGVDFEAFF. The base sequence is TGTGCCAGCAGTTTAGGGGTGGATTTTGAAGCTTTCTTT.